The 14 T cell receptor beta chains below all came from one sample that was sequenced in a study of CD8 T cells in ankylosing spondylitis. Via MiXCR, TCRdb re-called the 5' RACE reads, giving one row per CDR3 protein. The sample has 35,000 to 50,000 distinct CDR3 sequences; approximately 3% are singletons. Sequenced input: blood, either unsorted or a sorted T cell fraction (not recorded which). All receptors come from a male donor with ankylosing spondylitis or in good health (not recorded which).

This clonotype was counted ten times or more. The chain has TRBV9 and TRBJ2-1, with 7 nucleotides matching TRBD2. The CDR3 has 14 amino acids. Germline lookup yields CDR1 SGDLS and CDR2 YYNGEE. V lost 0 bases to trimming and J lost 9 bases; unmatched junction nucleotides: 6. The CDR3 sequence is CASSVAAGVGEQFF. DNA for the CDR3: TGTGCCAGCAGCGTAGCGGCGGGAGTGGGTGAGCAGTTCTTC.

In its sample, this clonotype was seen many times. The J gene is TRBJ2-3, the V gene TRBV9, with D perhaps assigned TRBD1 or TRBD2 (6 bases each). CDR1 and CDR2 from the germline V gene are SGDLS and YYNGEE. Trimming took off 1 base at V and 5 bases at J, with 14 bases between the two ends. The CDR3 has 15 residues. CDR3 region: CASSVQTGGGDTQYF. In nucleotides, the CDR3 is TGTGCCAGCAGCGTACAAACAGGAGGGGGAGATACGCAGTATTTT.

This clonotype was seen many times. The CDR3 loop reads CASSVEGNYNSPLHF. CDR3 coding DNA: TGTGCCAGCAGCGTAGAGGGGAACTATAATTCACCCCTCCACTTT. The rearrangement links TRBV9 to TRBJ1-6; TRBD1 might be the D (5 bases). This CDR3 has 15 residues. The germline V gene has CDR1 SGDLS and CDR2 YYNGEE. The V gene lost 0 bases and the J gene lost 3 bases, with 7 bases spanning the gap. The variable domain in full, completed from reference TRBV9 and TRBJ1-6, reads DSGVTQTPKHLITATGQRVTLRCSPRSGDLSVYWYQQSLDQGLQFLIQYYNGEERAKGNILERFSAQQFPDLHSELNLSSLELGDSALYFCASSVEGNYNSPLHFGNGTRLTVT.

The chain joins TRBV9 to TRBJ2-1; 9 bases align to TRBD2. J gave up 6 bases and V 0 bases, and 7 bases lay outside the gene matches. The CDR3 consists of 16 residues. Per the germline V gene, CDR1 is SGDLS and CDR2 is YYNGEE. The CDR3 DNA follows: TGTGCCAGCAGCGTAGCTGCGGGGGGGCCTGGCAATGAGCAGTTCTTC. Translation gives CASSVAAGGPGNEQFF.

This clonotype was observed many times. The rearrangement uses TRBV9 and TRBJ2-1; 7 bases agree with TRBD2. The CDR3 length is 15 residues. Germline assignment: CDR1 SGDLS and CDR2 YYNGEE. Trimming removed 4 bases from V and 8 bases from J; junction bases left unmatched: 12. CDR3 DNA sequence: TGTGCCAGCAGCCCAGGACTAGGTGGGTTCCATGAGCAGTTCTTC. Protein sequence: CASSPGLGGFHEQFF.

This clonotype showed up many times. The chain employs TRBV9 and TRBJ1-2, with 10 positions matching TRBD1. Per the germline V gene, CDR1 is SGDLS and CDR2 is YYNGEE. CDR3 size: 15 residues. With 3 bases clipped from V and 5 bases from J, the junction kept 7 bases outside the gene matches. In nucleotides, the CDR3 is TGTGCCAGCAGCGGCTCCGGGACAGGGGTGTATGGCTACACCTTC. Protein product: CASSGSGTGVYGYTF.

This clonotype was seen at least ten times. The rearrangement joins TRBV9 to TRBJ2-1; a weak D match, TRBD2 (6 bases). Germline CDR1 reads SGDLS; CDR2 reads YYNGEE. The V and J ends lost 4 bases and 3 bases respectively, with 20 bases between them. The CDR3 has 17 amino acids. CDR3 in amino acids: CASSTSPGTGGYNEQFF. The CDR3 bases are TGTGCCAGCAGCACCTCCCCCGGGACTGGGGGCTACAATGAGCAGTTCTTC.

There are many counts of this clonotype. The gene calls are TRBV9 and TRBJ2-1, with 7 positions matching TRBD2. The CDR3 totals 15 residues. V lost 0 bases and J lost 3; bases outside the gene matches: 3. Germline CDR1 SGDLS, CDR2 YYNGEE. CDR3 loop: CASSVGGRDYNEQFF. As DNA, the CDR3 is TGTGCCAGCAGCGTAGGGGGGAGGGACTACAATGAGCAGTTCTTC.

In this sample, this clonotype turned up many times. V is TRBV9 and J is TRBJ2-2; D may match TRBD1 or TRBD2 (6 bases each). The germline CDR1 and CDR2 sequences are SGDLS and YYNGEE. This CDR3 region has 14 residues. V lost 5 bases, J lost 4 bases, and 12 bases lay in between. The CDR3 sequence: CASSPGAGTGELFF. The CDR3 bases are TGTGCCAGCAGTCCGGGGGCAGGCACCGGGGAGCTGTTTTTT. Complete variable domain (other parts from reference TRBV9 and TRBJ2-2): DSGVTQTPKHLITATGQRVTLRCSPRSGDLSVYWYQQSLDQGLQFLIQYYNGEERAKGNILERFSAQQFPDLHSELNLSSLELGDSALYFCASSPGAGTGELFFGEGSRLTVL.

This clonotype was detected many times. V gene TRBV9 combines with J gene TRBJ1-6, with a weak D call TRBD1 (6 bases). CDR1 and CDR2 (germline): SGDLS, YYNGEE. V lost 0 bases and J lost 4, with 11 bases in between. The CDR3 runs 16 residues. The CDR3 sequence is CASSVGDTAYNSPLHF. CDR3 DNA: TGTGCCAGCAGCGTAGGGGACACGGCTTATAATTCACCCCTCCACTTT.

In this sample, this clonotype turned up a few times. This may be a read error: a much more frequent sequence differs by one nucleotide. This rearrangement joins TRBV9 to TRBJ2-1; no clear D. The germline V gene has CDR1 SGDLS and CDR2 YYNGEE. The V gene lost 0 bases and the J gene lost 0 bases, with 4 bases spanning the gap. This CDR3 has 14 residues. Here the CDR3 DNA reads TGTGCCAGCAGCGTAGAGGGCTCCTACAATGAGCAGTTCTTC. Its protein is CASSVEGSYNEQFF.

CDR3 coding DNA: TGTGCCAGCAGCGTCCGGACTGACGGAAACACCATATATTTT. Residues: CASSVRTDGNTIYF. The chain recombines TRBV9 with TRBJ1-3; no firm D call. V was trimmed by 2 bases and J by 4 bases, leaving 10 bases between them. Germline loops: CDR1 SGDLS, CDR2 YYNGEE. The CDR3 loop spans 14 amino acids.

This clonotype was counted at least ten times. The chain joins TRBV9 to TRBJ1-5; D is unresolved. Germline V gives CDR1 SGDLS, CDR2 YYNGEE. The length of the CDR3 is 14 residues. V was clipped by 1 base and J by 5 bases, with 10 bases between them. CDR3 amino acids: CASSVTADYQPQHF. CDR3 sequence (DNA): TGTGCCAGCAGCGTAACTGCGGACTATCAGCCCCAGCATTTT.

This clonotype showed up many times. The CDR3 DNA reads as TGTGCCAGCAGCGTAGAGGAGCCGGGGACAAGCTCTGGAAACACCATATATTTT. The encoded protein is CASSVEEPGTSSGNTIYF. J is TRBJ1-3 and V is TRBV9; D is perhaps TRBD1 (6 bases). CDR1 is SGDLS, CDR2 YYNGEE, per germline. There are 18 residues in the CDR3. The V end was cut by 0 bases, the J end by 0 bases, with 16 bases between.